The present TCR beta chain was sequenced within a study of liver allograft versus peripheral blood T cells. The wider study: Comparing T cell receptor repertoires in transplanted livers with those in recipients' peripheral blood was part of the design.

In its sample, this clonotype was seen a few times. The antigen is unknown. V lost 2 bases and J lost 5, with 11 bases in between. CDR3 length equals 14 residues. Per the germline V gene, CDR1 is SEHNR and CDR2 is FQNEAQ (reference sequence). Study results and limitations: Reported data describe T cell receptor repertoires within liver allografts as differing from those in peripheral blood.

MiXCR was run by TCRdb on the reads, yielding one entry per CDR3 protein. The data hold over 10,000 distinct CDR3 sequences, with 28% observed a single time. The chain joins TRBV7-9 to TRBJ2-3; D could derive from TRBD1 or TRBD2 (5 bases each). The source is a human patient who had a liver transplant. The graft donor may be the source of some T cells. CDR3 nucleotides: TGTGCCAGCAGCTTAACCCTGGGGGAAGATACGCAGTATTTT. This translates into CASSLTLGEDTQYF.